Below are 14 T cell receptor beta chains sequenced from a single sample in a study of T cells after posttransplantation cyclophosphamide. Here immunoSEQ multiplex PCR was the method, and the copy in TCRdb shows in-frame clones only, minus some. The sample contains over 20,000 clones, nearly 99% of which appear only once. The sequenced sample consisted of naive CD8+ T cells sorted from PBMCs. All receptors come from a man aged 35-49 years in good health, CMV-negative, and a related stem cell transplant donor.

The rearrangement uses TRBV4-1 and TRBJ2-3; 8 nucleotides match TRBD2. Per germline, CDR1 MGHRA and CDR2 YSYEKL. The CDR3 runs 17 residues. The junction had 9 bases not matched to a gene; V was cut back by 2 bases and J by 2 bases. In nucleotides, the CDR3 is TGCGCCAGCAGCCAAAACGGACTAGCAACTATCACAGATACGCAGTATTTT. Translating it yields CASSQNGLATITDTQYF.

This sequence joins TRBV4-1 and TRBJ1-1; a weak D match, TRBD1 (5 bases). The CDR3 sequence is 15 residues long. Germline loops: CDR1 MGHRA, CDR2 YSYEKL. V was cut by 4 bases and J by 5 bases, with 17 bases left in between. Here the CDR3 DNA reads TGCGCCAGCAGCCTCCTCGGGGGGAGGAGGACTGAAGCTTTCTTT. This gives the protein CASSLLGGRRTEAFF.

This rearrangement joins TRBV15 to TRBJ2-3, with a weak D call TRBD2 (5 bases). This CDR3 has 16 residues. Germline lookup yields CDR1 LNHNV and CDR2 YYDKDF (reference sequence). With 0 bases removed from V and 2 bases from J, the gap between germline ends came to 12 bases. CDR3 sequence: CATSRDKGRPTDTQYF. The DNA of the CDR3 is TGTGCCACCAGCAGAGATAAAGGGAGACCCACAGATACGCAGTATTTT.

CDR3: CASSVGRFGGPGNTIYF. The CDR3 nucleotides read TGTGCCAGCAGCGTGGGGCGGTTCGGGGGGCCTGGAAACACCATATATTTT. This chain uses TRBV5-5 with TRBJ1-3; possibly TRBD1 for D (6 bases). The germline V gene has CDR1 SGHKS and CDR2 YYEKEE (reference sequence). Trimming removed 4 bases at V and 2 bases at J, with 19 bases between. The CDR3 consists of 17 residues. The whole variable domain, remainder taken from reference TRBV5-5 and TRBJ1-3, is DAGVTQSPTHLIKTRGQQVTLRCSPISGHKSVSWYQQVLGQGPQFIFQYYEKEERGRGNFPDRFSARQFPNYSSELNVNALLLGDSALYLCASSVGRFGGPGNTIYFGEGSWLTVV.

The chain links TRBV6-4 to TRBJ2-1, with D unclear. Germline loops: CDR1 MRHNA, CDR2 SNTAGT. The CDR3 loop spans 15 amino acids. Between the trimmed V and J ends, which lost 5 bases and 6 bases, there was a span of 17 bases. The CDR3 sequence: CASSKNTQRLNEQFF. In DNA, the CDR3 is TGTGCCAGCAGTAAAAACACCCAGCGCCTCAATGAGCAGTTCTTC.

For the CDR3, the DNA is TGCGCCAGCAGCTTGAGAGGGTTGGGCTACACCTTC. Protein product: CASSLRGLGYTF. The chain is built from TRBV5-1 and TRBJ1-2; D unclear. Per germline, CDR1 SGHRS and CDR2 YFSETQ. Trimming shortened V by 1 base and J by 8 bases, and 9 bases separated the two germline ends. The CDR3 is 12 amino acids.

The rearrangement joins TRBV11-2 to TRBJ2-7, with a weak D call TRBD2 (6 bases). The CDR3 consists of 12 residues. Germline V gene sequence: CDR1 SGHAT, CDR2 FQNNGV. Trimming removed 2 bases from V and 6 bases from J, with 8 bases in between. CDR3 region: CASSLTGSEQYF. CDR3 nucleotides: TGTGCCAGCAGCTTAACCGGGAGCGAGCAGTACTTC.

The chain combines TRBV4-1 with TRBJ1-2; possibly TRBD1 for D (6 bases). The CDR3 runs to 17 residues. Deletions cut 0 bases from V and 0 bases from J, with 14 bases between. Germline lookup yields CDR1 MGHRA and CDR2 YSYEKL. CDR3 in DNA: TGCGCCAGCAGCCAAGAATGGACAGCTAAAGCTAACTATGGCTACACCTTC. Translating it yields CASSQEWTAKANYGYTF.

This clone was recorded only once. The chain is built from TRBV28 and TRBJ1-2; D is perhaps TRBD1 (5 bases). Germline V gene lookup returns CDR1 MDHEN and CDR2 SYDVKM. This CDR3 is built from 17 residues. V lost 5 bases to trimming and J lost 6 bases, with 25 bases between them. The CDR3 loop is CASSLPTGGSLPDGYTF. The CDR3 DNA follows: TGTGCCAGCAGTCTACCCACGGGGGGGAGTTTACCCGATGGCTACACCTTC.

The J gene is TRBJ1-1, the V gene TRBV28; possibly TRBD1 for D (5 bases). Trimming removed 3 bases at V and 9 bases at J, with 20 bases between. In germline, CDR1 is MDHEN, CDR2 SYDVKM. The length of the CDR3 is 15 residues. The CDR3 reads CASSFIGGESGKAFF. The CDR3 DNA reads TGTGCCAGCAGTTTCATAGGAGGGGAATCAGGCAAAGCTTTCTTT.

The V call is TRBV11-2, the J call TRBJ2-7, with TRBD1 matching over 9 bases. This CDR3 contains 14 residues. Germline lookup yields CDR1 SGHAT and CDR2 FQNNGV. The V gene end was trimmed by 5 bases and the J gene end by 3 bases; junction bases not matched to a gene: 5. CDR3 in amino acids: CASSRGQGGYEQYF. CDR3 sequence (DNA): TGTGCCAGCAGCCGGGGACAGGGCGGCTACGAGCAGTACTTC.

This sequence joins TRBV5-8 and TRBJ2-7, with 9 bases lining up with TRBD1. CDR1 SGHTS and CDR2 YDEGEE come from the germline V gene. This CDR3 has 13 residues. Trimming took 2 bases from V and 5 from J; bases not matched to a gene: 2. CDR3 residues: CASSFGQGNEQYF. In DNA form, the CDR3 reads TGTGCCAGCAGCTTCGGACAGGGGAACGAGCAGTACTTC.

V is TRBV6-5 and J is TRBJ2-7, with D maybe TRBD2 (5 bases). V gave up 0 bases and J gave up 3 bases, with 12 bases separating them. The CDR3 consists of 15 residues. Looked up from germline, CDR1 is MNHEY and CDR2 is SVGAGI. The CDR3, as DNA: TGTGCCAGCAGTTACTCGAGGGCACCTAGCTACGAGCAGTACTTC. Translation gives CASSYSRAPSYEQYF.

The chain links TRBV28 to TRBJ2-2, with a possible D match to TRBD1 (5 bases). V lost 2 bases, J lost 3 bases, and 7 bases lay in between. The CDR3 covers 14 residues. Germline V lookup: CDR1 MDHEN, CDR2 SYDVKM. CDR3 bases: TGTGCCAGCAGTTTACTAGGGGACACCGGGGAGCTGTTTTTT. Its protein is CASSLLGDTGELFF.